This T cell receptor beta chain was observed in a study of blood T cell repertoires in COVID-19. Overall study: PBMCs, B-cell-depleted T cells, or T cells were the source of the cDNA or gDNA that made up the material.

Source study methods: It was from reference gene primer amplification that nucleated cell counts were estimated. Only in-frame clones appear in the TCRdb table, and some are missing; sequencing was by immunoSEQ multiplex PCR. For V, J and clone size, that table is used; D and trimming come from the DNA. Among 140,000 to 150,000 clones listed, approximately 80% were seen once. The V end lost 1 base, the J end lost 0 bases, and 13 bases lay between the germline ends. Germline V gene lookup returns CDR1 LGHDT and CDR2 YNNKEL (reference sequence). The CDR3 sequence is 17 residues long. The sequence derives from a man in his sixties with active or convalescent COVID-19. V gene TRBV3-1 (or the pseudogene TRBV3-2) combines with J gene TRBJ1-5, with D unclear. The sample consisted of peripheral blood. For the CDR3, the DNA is TGTGCCAGCAGCCAAGGTAGAGTTCCTCATAGCAATCAGCCCCAGCATTTT. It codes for CASSQGRVPHSNQPQHF.